The following is a T cell receptor (beta chain) sequence with its context. Profiled with immunoSEQ multiplex PCR; TCRdb holds only in-frame clones, not every one. The sample lists some 110,000 clones, around 93% occurring once. The germline gives CDR1 LNHDA, CDR2 SQIVND (reference sequence). The V gene lost 3 bases and the J gene lost 6 bases, with 18 bases spanning the gap. The CDR3 has 16 amino acids. The time point denotes: peripheral blood 6 weeks after treatment start. These data belong to a study of PD-L1 blockade in urothelial cancer. Across the whole study: Blood analyses occurred 3 weeks (second dose) and 6 weeks post treatment start.

This TCR was recovered from a man aged 60 to 69 with urothelial cancer. The starting material was PBMCs, obtained around atezolizumab (anti-PD-L1) treatment. The chain carries TRBV19 and TRBJ2-1, with a tentative D call TRBD2 (6 bases). This CDR3 is CASSMITGRGSNEQFF. In nucleotides, the CDR3 is TGTGCCAGTAGTATGATAACGGGTCGGGGGTCCAATGAGCAGTTCTTC.